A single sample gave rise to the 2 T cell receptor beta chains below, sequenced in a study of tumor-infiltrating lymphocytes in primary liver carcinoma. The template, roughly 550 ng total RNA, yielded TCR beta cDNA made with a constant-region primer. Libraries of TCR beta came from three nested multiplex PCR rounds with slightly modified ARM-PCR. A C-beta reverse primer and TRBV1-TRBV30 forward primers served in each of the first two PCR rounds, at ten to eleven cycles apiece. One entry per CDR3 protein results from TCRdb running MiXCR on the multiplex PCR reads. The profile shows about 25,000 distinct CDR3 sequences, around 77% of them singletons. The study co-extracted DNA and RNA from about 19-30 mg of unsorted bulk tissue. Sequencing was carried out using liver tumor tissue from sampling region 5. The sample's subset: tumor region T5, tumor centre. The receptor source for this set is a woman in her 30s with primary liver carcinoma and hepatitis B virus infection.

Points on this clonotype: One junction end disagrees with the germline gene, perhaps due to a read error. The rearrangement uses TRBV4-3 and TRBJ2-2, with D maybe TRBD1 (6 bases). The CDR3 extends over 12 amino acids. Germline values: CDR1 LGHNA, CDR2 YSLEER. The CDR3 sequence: CASRLGTGKLIF. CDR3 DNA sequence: TGCGCCAGCAGACTTGGCACAGGGAAGCTGATTTTT.

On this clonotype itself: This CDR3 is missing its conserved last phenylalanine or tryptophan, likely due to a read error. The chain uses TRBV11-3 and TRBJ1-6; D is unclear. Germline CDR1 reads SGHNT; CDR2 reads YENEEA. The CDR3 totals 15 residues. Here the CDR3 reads CASGFKRSYNSPLHY. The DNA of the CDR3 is TGTGCCAGCGGCTTTAAGCGGAGCTATAATTCACCCCTCCACTAT.